The clone carrying this TCR beta chain has a handful of counts. In the original analysis: Reference gene primer amplification gave nucleated cell count estimates. Profiling relied on immunoSEQ multiplex PCR, and the TCRdb table lists in-frame clones only, not all of them. D and trimming were read from the DNA, whereas the V and J calls and clone size are those reported in that table. The sample carries a few hundred thousand clones, around 90% recorded once. The CDR3 extends over 14 amino acids. The germline V and J ends were trimmed by 1 base and 5 bases, with 7 bases remaining between them. CDR1 is SGDLS, CDR2 YYNGEE, per germline. This record belongs to a study of blood T cell repertoires in COVID-19.

The sequenced sample consisted of peripheral blood. This TCR was recovered from a man aged 55 to 70 with acute or convalescent COVID-19. This chain uses TRBV9 with TRBJ1-6, with no clear D. CDR3 coding DNA: TGTGCCAGCAGCGTATTGGAGAATAATTCACCCCTCCACTTT. Its translation is CASSVLENNSPLHF.